This passage covers 17 T cell receptor beta chains from one sample sequenced in a study of shared clonotypes between healthy human individuals. The method was immunoSEQ multiplex PCR; TCRdb's version includes in-frame clones alone and lacks a portion of them. The table records 2 million to 3 million clones, more than 85% of them present only once. The sequenced sample was naive CD4+ T cells from PBMCs. Indicated subset: CD45RA+ positively selected. The origin of the receptors is a young man in good health. Some clones in this sample may be carry-over from other donors' samples.

The table lists this clone with a count of one. The genes are TRBV7-2 and TRBJ1-2, with a tentative D call TRBD1 (6 bases). The ends were cut back, 1 base at V and 0 bases at J, with 12 bases in the middle. Germline V gives CDR1 SGHTA, CDR2 FQGNSA. The CDR3 sequence is 16 residues long. The DNA of the CDR3 is TGTGCCAGCAGCTTAGTGTCGACAGGACCTAACTATGGCTACACCTTC. Translated, it gives CASSLVSTGPNYGYTF. Combining the CDR3 with reference TRBV7-2 and TRBJ1-2 gives the whole variable domain GAGVSQSPSNKVTEKGKDVELRCDPISGHTALYWYRQSLGQGLEFLIYFQGNSAPDKSGLPSDRFSAERTGGSVSTLTIQRTQQEDSAVYLCASSLVSTGPNYGYTFGSGTRLTVV.

This rearrangement joins TRBV5-1 to TRBJ2-1, with a weak D call TRBD2 (7 bases). V lost 7 bases to trimming and J lost 9 bases, with 14 bases between them. Germline V gene sequence: CDR1 SGHRS, CDR2 YFSETQ. The CDR3 has 12 amino acids. The CDR3 protein is CASWGGPFEQFF. The CDR3 DNA reads TGCGCCAGCTGGGGGGGCCCCTTTGAGCAGTTCTTC.

The chain has TRBV7-3 and TRBJ2-5; D gene uncertain. This CDR3 comprises 13 residues. Trimming took off 2 bases at V and 4 bases at J, with 8 bases between the two ends. CDR1 and CDR2 from the germline V gene are SGHTA and FQGTGA. CDR3 DNA: TGTGCCAGCAGCTTAGGTTATTTAGAGACCCAGTACTTC. Translated, it gives CASSLGYLETQYF.

The rearrangement joins TRBV5-1 to TRBJ2-7; tentatively, D is TRBD1 (6 bases). With 4 bases removed from V and 5 bases from J, the gap between germline ends came to 16 bases. CDR1 and CDR2 from the germline V gene are SGHRS and YFSETQ. This CDR3 spans 14 amino acids. The CDR3 sequence is CASSLRQEINEQYF. CDR3 in DNA: TGCGCCAGCAGCCTACGACAGGAGATCAACGAGCAGTACTTC.

This sequence joins TRBV11-2 and TRBJ2-7; the D is unclear. Deletions cut 1 base from V and 4 bases from J, with 8 bases between. CDR1 and CDR2 (germline): SGHAT, FQNNGV. The CDR3 extends over 13 amino acids. CDR3 bases: TGTGCCAGCAGCTTAGCGTCGTCGTACGAGCAGTACTTC. It is translated as CASSLASSYEQYF.

This CDR3 is CASSYRGSGETQYF. CDR3 nucleotides: TGCGCCAGCAGCTACAGGGGTAGTGGAGAGACCCAGTACTTC. The V and J genes are TRBV5-1 and TRBJ2-5; 7 nucleotides agree with TRBD1. CDR1 is SGHRS and CDR2 is YFSETQ in the germline V gene. This CDR3 is 14 amino acids long. V lost 3 bases, J lost 4 bases, and 6 bases stayed unmatched.

CDR3 in DNA: TGTGCCAGCTCATCCGGACCGAATAACTATGGCTACACCTTC. It encodes CASSSGPNNYGYTF. The chain is built from TRBV18 and TRBJ1-2; D gene unclear. The CDR3 is 14 amino acids. V shed 5 bases and J shed 1 base, with 11 bases lying between them. The germline CDR1 and CDR2 sequences are KGHSH and LQKENI.

V and J are TRBV11-2 and TRBJ2-5; 8 nucleotides agree with TRBD1. V gave up 3 bases and J gave up 5 bases; unmatched junction bases: 8. Germline CDR1 SGHAT, CDR2 FQNNGV. There are 15 residues in the CDR3. CDR3 residues: CASSFRTGLVETQYF. Here the CDR3 DNA reads TGTGCCAGCAGCTTTCGGACAGGGCTTGTTGAGACCCAGTACTTC.

J is TRBJ1-2 and V is TRBV19; no definite D call. V lost 5 bases, J lost 1 base, and 11 bases lay in between. CDR1 is LNHDA and CDR2 is SQIVND in the germline V gene (reference sequence). There are 14 residues in the CDR3. CDR3 DNA sequence: TGTGCCAGTAGTGCGGTGGGGTTTAACTATGGCTACACCTTC. Its translation is CASSAVGFNYGYTF.

The table lists this clone with a few counts. Other DNA variants within this sample encode the same CDR3. The rearrangement links TRBV27 to TRBJ1-1; D is ambiguous. Germline assignment: CDR1 MNHEY and CDR2 SMNVEV (reference sequence). CDR3 length: 13 amino acids. Trimming pared 5 bases from V and 0 bases from J, leaving 7 bases between. The CDR3 is CASSPGLNTEAFF. CDR3 DNA: TGTGCCAGCAGTCCTGGATTGAACACTGAAGCTTTCTTT.

This clone was picked up one time. The V call is TRBV11-3, the J call TRBJ2-5, with 10 bases that match TRBD2. Per germline, CDR1 SGHNT and CDR2 YENEEA. The CDR3 sequence is 17 residues long. The V and J ends lost 3 bases and 2 bases, in that order; junction bases with no gene match: 9. In DNA, the CDR3 is TGTGCCAGCAGCTTCAAGAAAGGGACTAGCGAACAAGAGACCCAGTACTTC. This gives the protein CASSFKKGTSEQETQYF. Full variable domain (missing parts from reference TRBV11-3 and TRBJ2-5): EAGVVQSPRYKIIEKKQPVAFWCNPISGHNTLYWYLQNLGQGPELLIRYENEEAVDDSQLPKDRFSAERLKGVDSTLKIQPAELGDSAVYLCASSFKKGTSEQETQYFGPGTRLLVL.

The V call is TRBV5-1, the J call TRBJ2-1; 12 bases agree with TRBD2. Trimming at V came to 4 bases and at J to 4 bases, leaving 6 bases not matched to a gene. The germline V gene encodes CDR1 SGHRS and CDR2 YFSETQ. The CDR3 totals 16 residues. CDR3 nucleotide sequence: TGCGCCAGCAGCCCAGGACTAGCGGGAAGATACAATGAGCAGTTCTTC. Translation: CASSPGLAGRYNEQFF.

This chain joins TRBV29-1 and TRBJ1-1; D is undetermined. Germline V lookup: CDR1 SQVTM, CDR2 ANQGSEA. This CDR3 is 14 amino acids long. V lost 6 bases, J lost 5 bases, and 19 bases lay in between. The CDR3 here is CSVNGLVYGTEAFF. Here the CDR3 DNA reads TGCAGCGTAAACGGATTGGTGTACGGGACTGAAGCTTTCTTT.

The CDR3 bases are TGCGCCAGCAGCTTGGACCCAGAAGGGACAGGCTCTGAAGCTTTCTTT. This sequence encodes CASSLDPEGTGSEAFF. V is TRBV5-1 and J is TRBJ1-1, with 8 bases that match TRBD1. Germline CDR1 is SGHRS and CDR2 is YFSETQ. CDR3 length: 16 amino acids. After removal of 0 bases from V and 6 bases from J, the junction contained 10 bases not matched to a gene.

The V and J genes are TRBV5-1 and TRBJ1-2; D gene unclear. Between the trimmed V and J ends, which lost 0 bases and 4 bases, there was a span of 7 bases. CDR3 size: 13 residues. Germline V gives CDR1 SGHRS, CDR2 YFSETQ. In DNA form, the CDR3 reads TGCGCCAGCAGCTTGGTGGAGCGCTATGGCTACACCTTC. It specifies CASSLVERYGYTF.

The chain carries TRBV25-1 and TRBJ1-1; no firm D call. The length of the CDR3 is 12 residues. Trimming took 1 base from V and 5 from J, leaving 5 bases between them. CDR1 MGHDK and CDR2 SYGVNS come from the germline V gene. The CDR3: CASSEFGTEAFF. CDR3 nucleotide sequence: TGTGCCAGCAGTGAATTCGGGACTGAAGCTTTCTTT.

This clone was seen a single time. The chain is built from TRBV28 and TRBJ2-4; D could derive from TRBD1 or TRBD2 (6 bases each). The V and J ends lost 6 bases and 5 bases respectively, with 17 bases between them. Germline V CDR1 and CDR2: MDHEN, SYDVKM. The CDR3 has 15 residues. CDR3 nucleotide sequence: TGTGCCAGCAGGGGGGCGGGGAGTCAAGAAAACATTCAGTACTTC. Translated, it gives CASRGAGSQENIQYF.